Listed below are T cell receptor beta chains from one sample, sequenced in a study of response to subunit inactivated influenza vaccine. TCRdb analysed the RT-PCR reads with MiXCR anew, one entry per CDR3 protein. The repertoire holds 500,000 to 750,000 distinct CDR3 sequences, with 12% to 15% as singletons. The sequenced sample was PBMCs from blood, obtained 11 to 12 days after vaccination. Receptors were obtained from a man over 45 who received an inactivated influenza vaccine. Each CDR3 is given with its conserved first and last residue.

v_call cdr3_aa
TRBV11-2 CASSSGLAGLRGEQYF
TRBV12-3/TRBV12-4 CASSLGLAGVGEQFF
TRBV6-2/TRBV6-3 CASSYSLYRLEQFF
TRBV20-1 CSAYQETQYF
TRBV27 CASSAQTGTIAKNIQYF
TRBV25-1 CASSEPGEVYEQYF
TRBV18 CASSPPRLAGLTDTQYF
TRBV20-1 CSAPHGAGYGYTF
TRBV19 CASTFDRAGGYTF
TRBV11-2 CASSLDPGLAGGRSTDTQYF
TRBV20-1 CSARERLAGGLLYNEQFF
TRBV20-1 CSARSAGPADEQYF
TRBV21-1 CASSAGTGSIYEQYF